This entry features one TCR beta chain sequence. Its matching antigen is unknown. The sample originates from a study of T-cell memory formation after mild COVID-19. Whole-study context: TCR clusters were mostly confined to one donor each.

The CDR3 spans 12 residues. V was shortened by 4 bases and J by 3 bases, with 6 bases between the two germline ends. Study results and limitations: The authors left the SARS-CoV-2 specificity of second-wave clones peaking on day 37 unconfirmed. Shrinking CD4+ clones were chiefly CM and EM; CD8+ ones were chiefly EMRA.

5'RACE with constant-segment primers built TCRalpha and TCRbeta cDNA libraries with UMIs. A single record per CDR3 protein comes from TCRdb applying MiXCR to the 5' RACE reads. The sample has hundreds of thousands of distinct CDR3 sequences; 24% are singletons. The sample comprised PBMCs or a T cell subset sorted from them (not recorded which). The receptor was isolated from an adult woman who had mild COVID-19 (a few samples of this study predate the infection). Cell type and time point are not known. This rearrangement joins TRBV12-3 or TRBV12-4 to TRBJ1-1; no clear D. CDR3 region: CASSWLDTEAFF. The CDR3 DNA follows: TGTGCCAGCAGTTGGTTGGACACTGAAGCTTTCTTT.